The T cell receptor beta chain described here comes from a study of control samples from healthy donors and cancer patients. The CDR3 runs 14 residues. The ends were cut back, 6 bases at V and 6 bases at J, with 15 bases in the middle. The germline CDR1 and CDR2 sequences are SEHNR and FQNEAQ (reference sequence). This clone was seen just once. Method: immunoSEQ multiplex PCR; TCRdb's copy keeps in-frame clones and lacks some. The table shows 150,000 or so clones, with around 95% occurring only once. This chain connects TRBV7-9 to TRBJ2-1; the D gene is possibly TRBD1 (6 bases). Sequencing was done on a sample of blood. The TCR originated in a man aged 35 to 55 in good health. The CDR3, as DNA: TGTGCCAGCAGGGCCGGGACAAACGCCAATGAGCAGTTCTTC. Encoded protein: CASRAGTNANEQFF.